This paragraph covers one T cell receptor (beta chain) sequence. As handled by the study authors: It was from reference gene primer amplification that nucleated cell counts were estimated. This table comes from immunoSEQ multiplex PCR, and its TCRdb copy is limited to in-frame clones, with some not included. The DNA gave D and trimming, while V, J and clone size come from that table. The data contain tens of thousands of clones, roughly nine tenths of them singletons. This entry comes from a study of blood T cell repertoires in COVID-19. Study in general: There were acute and convalescent COVID-19 samples, and they came from the United States, Italy and Spain. Sources were T cells, B-cell-depleted T cells, or PBMCs; the material itself was cDNA or gDNA.

After removal of 2 bases from V and 3 bases from J, the junction contained 12 bases not matched to a gene. This CDR3 contains 17 residues. Germline V gene data show CDR1 as MNHEY and CDR2 as SVGEGT. The chain is built from TRBV6-2 or TRBV6-3 and TRBJ2-5, with 7 positions matching TRBD2. Sample: peripheral blood. The TCR originated in a man in his forties or fifties with acute or convalescent COVID-19. CDR3 residues: CASSYPATIAGEETQYF. The DNA of the CDR3 is TGTGCCAGCAGTTACCCCGCTACTATTGCGGGGGAAGAGACCCAGTACTTC.